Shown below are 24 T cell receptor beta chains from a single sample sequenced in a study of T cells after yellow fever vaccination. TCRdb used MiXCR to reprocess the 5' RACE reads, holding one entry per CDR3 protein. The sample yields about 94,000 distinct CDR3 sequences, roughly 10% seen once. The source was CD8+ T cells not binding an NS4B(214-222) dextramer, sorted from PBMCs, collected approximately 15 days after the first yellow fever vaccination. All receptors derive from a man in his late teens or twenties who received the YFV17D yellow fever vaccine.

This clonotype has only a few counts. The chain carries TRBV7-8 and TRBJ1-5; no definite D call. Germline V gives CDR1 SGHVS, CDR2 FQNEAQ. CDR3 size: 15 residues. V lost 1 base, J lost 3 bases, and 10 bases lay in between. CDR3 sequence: CASSLVLSLNQPQHF. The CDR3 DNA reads TGTGCCAGCAGCTTAGTTCTGAGCCTCAATCAGCCCCAGCATTTT.

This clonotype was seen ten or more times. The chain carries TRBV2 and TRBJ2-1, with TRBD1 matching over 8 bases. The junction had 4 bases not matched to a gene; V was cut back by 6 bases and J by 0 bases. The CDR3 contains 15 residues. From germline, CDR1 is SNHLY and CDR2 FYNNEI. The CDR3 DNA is TGTGCCAGCAGCGACAGGGGCTTCTCCTACAATGAGCAGTTCTTC. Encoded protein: CASSDRGFSYNEQFF.

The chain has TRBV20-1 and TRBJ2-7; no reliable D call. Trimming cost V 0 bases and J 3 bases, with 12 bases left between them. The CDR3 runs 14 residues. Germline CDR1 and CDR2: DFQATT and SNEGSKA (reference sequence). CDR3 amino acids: CSARDYGGGYEQYF. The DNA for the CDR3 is TGCAGTGCTAGAGACTATGGTGGTGGCTACGAGCAGTACTTC.

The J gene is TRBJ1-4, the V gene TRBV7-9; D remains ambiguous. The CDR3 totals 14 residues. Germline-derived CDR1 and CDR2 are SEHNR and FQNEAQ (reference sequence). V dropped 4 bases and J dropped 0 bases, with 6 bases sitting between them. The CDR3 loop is CASSWVATNEKLFF. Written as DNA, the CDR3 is TGTGCCAGCAGCTGGGTTGCAACTAATGAAAAACTGTTTTTT.

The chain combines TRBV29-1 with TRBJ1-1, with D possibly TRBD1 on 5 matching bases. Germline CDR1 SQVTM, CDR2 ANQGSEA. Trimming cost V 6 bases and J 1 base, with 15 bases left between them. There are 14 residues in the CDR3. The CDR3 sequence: CSVYRRGQNTEAFF. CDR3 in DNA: TGCAGCGTCTATCGGAGGGGTCAGAACACTGAAGCTTTCTTT.

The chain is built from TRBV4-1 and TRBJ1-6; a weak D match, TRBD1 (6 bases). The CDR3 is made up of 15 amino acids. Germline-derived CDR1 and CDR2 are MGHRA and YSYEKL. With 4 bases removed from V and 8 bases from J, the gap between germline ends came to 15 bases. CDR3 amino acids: CASSPIQGRDSPLHF. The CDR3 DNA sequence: TGCGCCAGCAGCCCCATACAGGGACGCGATTCACCCCTCCACTTT.

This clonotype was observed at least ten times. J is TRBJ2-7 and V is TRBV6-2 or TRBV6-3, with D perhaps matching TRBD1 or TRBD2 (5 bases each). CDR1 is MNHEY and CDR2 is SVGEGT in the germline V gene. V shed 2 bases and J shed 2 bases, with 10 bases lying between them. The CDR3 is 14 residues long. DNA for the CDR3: TGTGCCAGCAGTTACGGGACGACTACCTACGAGCAGTACGTC. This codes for CASSYGTTTYEQYV.

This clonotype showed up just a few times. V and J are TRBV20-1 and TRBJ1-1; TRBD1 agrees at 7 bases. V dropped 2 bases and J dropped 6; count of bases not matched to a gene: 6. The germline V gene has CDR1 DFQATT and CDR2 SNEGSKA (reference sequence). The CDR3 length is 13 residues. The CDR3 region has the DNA TGCAGTGCTAGAACGACAGGGAGGTCTGAAGCTTTCTTT. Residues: CSARTTGRSEAFF.

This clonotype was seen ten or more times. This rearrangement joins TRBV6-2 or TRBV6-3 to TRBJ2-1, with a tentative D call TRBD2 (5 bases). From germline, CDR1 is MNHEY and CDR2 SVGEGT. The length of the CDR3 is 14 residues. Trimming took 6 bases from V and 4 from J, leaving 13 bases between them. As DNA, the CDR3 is TGTGCCAGCAGCCCCCTGGGAGAGTACAATGAGCAGTTCTTC. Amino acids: CASSPLGEYNEQFF.

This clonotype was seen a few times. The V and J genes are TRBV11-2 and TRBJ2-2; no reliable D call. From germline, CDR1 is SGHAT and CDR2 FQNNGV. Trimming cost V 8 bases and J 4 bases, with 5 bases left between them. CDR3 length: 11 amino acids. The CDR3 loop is CASGSTGELFF. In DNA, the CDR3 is TGTGCCAGCGGAAGCACCGGGGAGCTGTTTTTT.

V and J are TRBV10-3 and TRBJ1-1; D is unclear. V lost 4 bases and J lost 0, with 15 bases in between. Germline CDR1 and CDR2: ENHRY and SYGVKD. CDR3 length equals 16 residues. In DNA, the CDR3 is TGTGCCATCAGTGCCTCGGCAGGACTCATGAACACTGAAGCTTTCTTT. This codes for CAISASAGLMNTEAFF.

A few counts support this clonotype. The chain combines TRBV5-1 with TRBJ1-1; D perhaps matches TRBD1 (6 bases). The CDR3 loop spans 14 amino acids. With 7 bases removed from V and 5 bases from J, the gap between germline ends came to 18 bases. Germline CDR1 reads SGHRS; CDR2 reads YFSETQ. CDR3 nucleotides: TGCGCCAGCTGTCCCGGGCAGGGGATTACTGAAGCTTTCTTT. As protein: CASCPGQGITEAFF. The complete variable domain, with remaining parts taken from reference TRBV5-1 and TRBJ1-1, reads KAGVTQTPRYLIKTRGQQVTLSCSPISGHRSVSWYQQTPGQGLQFLFEYFSETQRNKGNFPGRFSGRQFSNSRSEMNVSTLELGDSALYLCASCPGQGITEAFFGQGTRLTVV.

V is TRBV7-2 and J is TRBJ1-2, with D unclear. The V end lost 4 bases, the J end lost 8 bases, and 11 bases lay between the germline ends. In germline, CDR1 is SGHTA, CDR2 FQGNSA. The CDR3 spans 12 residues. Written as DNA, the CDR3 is TGTGCCAGCAGCTCCAGTTCCCTGGGCTACACCTTC. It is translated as CASSSSSLGYTF.

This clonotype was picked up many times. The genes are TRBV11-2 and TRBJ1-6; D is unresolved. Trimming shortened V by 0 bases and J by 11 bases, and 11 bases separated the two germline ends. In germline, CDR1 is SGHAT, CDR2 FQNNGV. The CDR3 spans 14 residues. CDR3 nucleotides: TGTGCCAGCAGCTTAGATGGGGTCGGGGCACCCCTCCACTTT. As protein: CASSLDGVGAPLHF.

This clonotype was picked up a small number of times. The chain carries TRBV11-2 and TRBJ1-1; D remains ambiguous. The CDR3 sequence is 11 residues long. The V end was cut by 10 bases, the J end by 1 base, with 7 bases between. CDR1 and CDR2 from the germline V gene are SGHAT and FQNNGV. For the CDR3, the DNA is TGTGCCATCAAACAGAACACTGAAGCTTTCTTT. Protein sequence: CAIKQNTEAFF.

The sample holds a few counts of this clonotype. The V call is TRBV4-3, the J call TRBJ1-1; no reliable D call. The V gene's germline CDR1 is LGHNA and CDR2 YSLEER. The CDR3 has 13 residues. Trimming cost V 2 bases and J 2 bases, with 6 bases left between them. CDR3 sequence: CASSQSPNTEAFF. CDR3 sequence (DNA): TGCGCCAGCAGCCAAAGCCCCAACACTGAAGCTTTCTTT.

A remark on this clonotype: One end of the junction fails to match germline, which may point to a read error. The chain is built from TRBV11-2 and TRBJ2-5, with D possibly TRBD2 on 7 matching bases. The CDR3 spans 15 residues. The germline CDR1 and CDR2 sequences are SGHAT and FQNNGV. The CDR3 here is CASSPVGGGLEAQYF. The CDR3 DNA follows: TGTGCCAGCAGCCCGGTGGGGGGGGGCCTAGAGGCCCAGTACTTC.

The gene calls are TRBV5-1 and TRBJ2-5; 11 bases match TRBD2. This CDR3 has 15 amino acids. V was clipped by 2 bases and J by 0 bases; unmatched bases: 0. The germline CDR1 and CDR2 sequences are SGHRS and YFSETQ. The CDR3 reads CASSFSGGDQETQYF. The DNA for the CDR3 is TGCGCCAGCAGCTTTAGCGGGGGGGACCAAGAGACCCAGTACTTC.

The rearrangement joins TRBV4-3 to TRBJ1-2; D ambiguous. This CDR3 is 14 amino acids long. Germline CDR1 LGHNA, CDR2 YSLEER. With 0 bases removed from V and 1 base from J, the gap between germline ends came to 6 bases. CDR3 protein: CASSQEALNYGYTF. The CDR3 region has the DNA TGCGCCAGCAGCCAAGAGGCCCTTAACTATGGCTACACCTTC.

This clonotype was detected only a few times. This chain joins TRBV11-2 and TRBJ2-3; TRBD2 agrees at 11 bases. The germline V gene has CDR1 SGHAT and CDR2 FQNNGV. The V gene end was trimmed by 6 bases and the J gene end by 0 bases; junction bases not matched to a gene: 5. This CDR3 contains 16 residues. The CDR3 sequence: CASRAGTSGSTDTQYF. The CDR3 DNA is TGTGCCAGCAGAGCCGGGACTAGCGGTAGCACAGATACGCAGTATTTT.

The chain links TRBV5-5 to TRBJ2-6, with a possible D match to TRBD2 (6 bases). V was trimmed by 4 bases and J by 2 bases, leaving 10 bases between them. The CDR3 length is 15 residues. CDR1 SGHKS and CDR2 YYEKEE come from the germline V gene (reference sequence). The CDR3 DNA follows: TGTGCCAGCAGCCTCCCGGGGGCTGGGGCCAACGTCCTGACTTTC. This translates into CASSLPGAGANVLTF.

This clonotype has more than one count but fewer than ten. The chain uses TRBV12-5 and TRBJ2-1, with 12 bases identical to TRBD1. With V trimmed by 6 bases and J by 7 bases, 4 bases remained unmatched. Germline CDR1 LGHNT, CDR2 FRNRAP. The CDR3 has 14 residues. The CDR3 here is CASGPGQGANEQFF. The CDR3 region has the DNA TGTGCTAGTGGCCCGGGACAGGGGGCGAATGAGCAGTTCTTC.

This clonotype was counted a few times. CDR3 region: CASSEGPAYYEQYF. As DNA, the CDR3 is TGCGCCAGCAGTGAGGGGCCGGCTTACTACGAGCAGTACTTC. The chain has TRBV4-3 and TRBJ2-7; D is tentatively TRBD1 or TRBD2 (5 bases each). Trimming shortened V by 6 bases and J by 3 bases, and 15 bases separated the two germline ends. This CDR3 contains 14 residues. CDR1 is LGHNA, CDR2 YSLEER, per germline.

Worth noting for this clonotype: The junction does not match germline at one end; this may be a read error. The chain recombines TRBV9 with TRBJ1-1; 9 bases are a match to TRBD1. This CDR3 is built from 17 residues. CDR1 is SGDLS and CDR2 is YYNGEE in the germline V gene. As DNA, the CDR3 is TGTACCAGCAGCGACACAGGGGGCTTCGGTTCGAACACTGAAGCTTTCTTT. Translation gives CTSSDTGGFGSNTEAFF.